A few counts support the clone carrying this TCR beta chain. Its antigen is undetermined. Graves' hyperthyroidism was deemed stable absent ophthalmopathy progression within 18 months. Out of 10 ml of fresh peripheral blood came the PBMCs. Germline V gene sequence: CDR1 MNHEY, CDR2 SVGAGI. Trimming removed 6 bases at V and 4 bases at J, with 13 bases between. The CDR3 is 13 residues long. TCR beta CDR3 sequences were amplified from RNA transcripts. HTBI primers were the set used in a first-round RT-PCR of the TCR CDR3. TCRdb re-analysed the multiplex PCR reads in MiXCR, keeping a single row per CDR3 protein. The sample shows around 800,000 distinct CDR3 sequences, 35% to 45% of them seen only once. This entry belongs to a study of T cells in Graves' hyperthyroidism and ophthalmopathy. Study-wide points: Blood samples included most of the expanded thyroid clonotypes exceeding 0.001.

The specimen sequenced was blood. The chain is built from TRBV6-5 and TRBJ2-7; D possibly corresponds to TRBD2 (5 bases). This TCR came from a man younger than 35 with Graves' hyperthyroidism. CDR3 protein: CASRKGLPYEQYF. The CDR3, as DNA: TGTGCCAGCAGGAAAGGACTTCCGTACGAGCAGTACTTC.